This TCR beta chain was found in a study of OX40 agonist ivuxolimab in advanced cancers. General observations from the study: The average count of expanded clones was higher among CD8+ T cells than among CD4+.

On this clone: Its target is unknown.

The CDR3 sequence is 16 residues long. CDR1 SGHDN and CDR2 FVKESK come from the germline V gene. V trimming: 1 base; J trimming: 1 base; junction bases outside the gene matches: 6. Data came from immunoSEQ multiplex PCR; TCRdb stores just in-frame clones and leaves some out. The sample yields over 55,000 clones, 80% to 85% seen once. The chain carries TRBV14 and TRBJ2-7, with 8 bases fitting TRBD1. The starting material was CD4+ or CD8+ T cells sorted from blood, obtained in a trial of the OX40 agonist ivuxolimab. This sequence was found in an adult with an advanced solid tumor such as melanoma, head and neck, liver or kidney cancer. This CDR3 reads CASSQGRTGTSYEQYF. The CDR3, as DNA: TGTGCCAGCAGCCAAGGAAGGACAGGGACGTCCTACGAGCAGTACTTC.